The 32 T cell receptor beta chains in this list originate from one sample, sequenced in a study of Ad26.COV2.S vaccination and SARS-CoV-2 variants. This sample's treatment: roughly 19 received Ad26.COV2.S at low or high dose, single or two shots; about five received placebo; per-sample allocation not given. Day 63 after the first vaccine or placebo injection was the time point for sampling. Clones were read by immunoSEQ multiplex PCR, and TCRdb kept only the in-frame ones, dropping some. The sample carries about 400,000 clones, around 82% recorded once. The specimen was peripheral blood, collected in a trial of Ad26.COV2.S vaccine versus placebo. The receptors stem from a person aged 18 to 65 who received the Ad26.COV2.S COVID-19 vaccine or a placebo.

This clone has only a few counts. The chain combines TRBV6-6 with TRBJ2-2; tentative D call: TRBD1 (7 bases). Trimming stripped 6 bases from V and 6 bases from J, with 14 bases between. The CDR3 extends over 14 amino acids. Germline values: CDR1 MNHNY, CDR2 SVGAGI (reference sequence). The CDR3 reads CASRATGRPGELFF. The CDR3 coding sequence is TGTGCCAGCAGAGCGACAGGGAGGCCCGGGGAGCTGTTTTTT.

The V and J genes are TRBV6-6 and TRBJ2-1; 7 bases align to TRBD1. With 10 bases clipped from V and 0 bases from J, the junction kept 12 bases outside the gene matches. The CDR3 spans 16 residues. Germline V lookup: CDR1 MNHNY, CDR2 SVGAGI (reference sequence). In DNA form, the CDR3 reads TGTGCCATACTTCCCACAGGGGCTCGCTCCTACAATGAGCAGTTCTTC. As protein: CAILPTGARSYNEQFF.

The chain joins TRBV6-2 or TRBV6-3 to TRBJ1-2; 7 bases agree with TRBD1. The CDR3 has 14 residues. In germline, CDR1 is MNHEY, CDR2 SVGEGT. Trimming removed 4 bases from V and 7 bases from J; junction bases left unmatched: 9. The CDR3 DNA reads TGTGCCAGCAGTTCGATTGCAGGGGGGTCTGGCTACACCTTC. It specifies CASSSIAGGSGYTF.

The J gene is TRBJ1-1, the V gene TRBV18; D is perhaps TRBD1 (6 bases). Germline V gene data show CDR1 as KGHSH and CDR2 as LQKENI. CDR3 length: 16 amino acids. V lost 5 bases and J lost 4, with 20 bases in between. CDR3 protein: CASSSSGTIGGTEAFF. The DNA of the CDR3 is TGTGCCAGCTCATCCTCTGGGACGATAGGGGGCACTGAAGCTTTCTTT.

The genes are TRBV5-4 and TRBJ2-3; D may be TRBD1 or TRBD2 (5 bases each). V shed 4 bases and J shed 5 bases, with 17 bases lying between them. This CDR3 has 15 residues. Germline V gives CDR1 SGHNT, CDR2 YYREEE (reference sequence). The CDR3: CASSVGTLEGDTQYF. CDR3 nucleotides: TGTGCCAGCAGCGTAGGGACGCTGGAAGGAGATACGCAGTATTTT.

This clone was seen a few times. CDR3 protein: CASSPGTSGTGRSEQYF. The CDR3 bases are TGTGCCAGCAGCCCGGGGACTAGCGGGACCGGAAGGAGCGAGCAGTACTTC. V gene TRBV7-9 combines with J gene TRBJ2-7; 13 bases match TRBD2. The CDR3 is 17 amino acids. Germline V gives CDR1 SEHNR, CDR2 FQNEAQ (reference sequence). The ends lost 5 bases at V and 6 bases at J; junction bases unmatched: 13.

The J gene is TRBJ2-3, the V gene TRBV25-1, with 9 nucleotides matching TRBD2. Germline trimming cut 5 bases from V and 0 bases from J; bases unmatched to any gene: 12. Per germline, CDR1 MGHDK and CDR2 SYGVNS. The CDR3 is 18 residues long. The DNA for the CDR3 is TGTGCCAGCAGTCCTCCCTCGACTAGCGGTCCTAGCACAGATACGCAGTATTTT. Residues: CASSPPSTSGPSTDTQYF.

This clone was observed once. V gene TRBV25-1 combines with J gene TRBJ2-2, with 7 bases aligning to TRBD1. CDR3 size: 16 residues. CDR1 is MGHDK, CDR2 SYGVNS, per germline. J gave up 1 base and V 4 bases, and 6 bases lay outside the gene matches. The CDR3 DNA reads as TGTGCCAGCAGTGGCCACAGGGGAGTGAACACCGGGGAGCTGTTTTTT. Its protein is CASSGHRGVNTGELFF.

The V gene is TRBV7-6, the J gene TRBJ2-7; TRBD2 matches 14 bases. The V and J ends lost 5 bases and 3 bases, in that order; junction bases with no gene match: 12. This CDR3 is built from 18 residues. Per the germline V gene, CDR1 is SGHVS and CDR2 is FNYEAQ. CDR3 in amino acids: CASSLVPGLAGGHYEQYF. CDR3 nucleotide sequence: TGTGCCAGCAGCCTAGTCCCTGGACTAGCGGGAGGACACTACGAGCAGTACTTC.

The chain uses TRBV3-1 (or the pseudogene TRBV3-2) and TRBJ1-3; D is unclear. Deletions cut 2 bases from V and 6 bases from J, with 17 bases between. Germline V lookup: CDR1 LGHDT, CDR2 YNNKEL (reference sequence). The CDR3 loop spans 16 amino acids. CDR3 DNA: TGTGCCAGCAGCCAACTCCGGGTTATGCTGGCAAACACCATATATTTT. It encodes CASSQLRVMLANTIYF.

The chain has TRBV9 and TRBJ2-1; TRBD1 aligns across 7 bases. The CDR3 extends over 16 amino acids. Germline CDR1 is SGDLS and CDR2 is YYNGEE. V gave up 3 bases and J gave up 1 base; unmatched junction bases: 7. CDR3 DNA: TGTGCCAGCAGCGATGGGGGACAGAAGTCCTACAATGAGCAGTTCTTC. Its protein product is CASSDGGQKSYNEQFF.

The chain recombines TRBV27 with TRBJ1-3; 7 nucleotides align to TRBD1. Germline-derived CDR1 and CDR2 are MNHEY and SMNVEV (reference sequence). V lost 8 bases, J lost 5 bases, and 9 bases stayed unmatched. There are 14 residues in the CDR3. The CDR3 spells CASRPGGLRNTIYF. In DNA form, the CDR3 reads TGTGCCAGCCGCCCAGGGGGGCTAAGAAACACCATATATTTT.

The chain has TRBV6-5 and TRBJ1-4; maybe TRBD1 (6 bases). The CDR3 extends over 14 amino acids. Between the trimmed V and J ends, which lost 5 bases and 1 base, there was a span of 8 bases. Germline values: CDR1 MNHEY, CDR2 SVGAGI. The CDR3, as DNA: TGTGCCAGCAGTAGGGGGAAAACTAATGAAAAACTGTTTTTT. Protein sequence: CASSRGKTNEKLFF.

The chain joins TRBV2 to TRBJ2-5; D gene ambiguous. CDR1 is SNHLY, CDR2 FYNNEI, per germline. The CDR3 spans 11 residues. Trimming removed 7 bases from V and 5 bases from J, with 8 bases in between. The CDR3 DNA reads as TGTGCCAGCACCAGTATGGAGACCCAGTACTTC. Its translation: CASTSMETQYF.

With regard to this clone: Other DNA sequences in this sample translate to the same CDR3. The chain couples TRBV6-5 to TRBJ1-5, with D tentatively TRBD1 (5 bases). CDR1 is MNHEY, CDR2 SVGAGI, per germline. V was pared by 5 bases and J by 6 bases, with 11 bases between. This CDR3 has 13 residues. The CDR3 DNA is TGTGCCAGCAGTCCTACCAGGGTTCAGCCCCAGCATTTT. This encodes CASSPTRVQPQHF.

The genes are TRBV7-6 and TRBJ2-7, with D perhaps matching TRBD1 (6 bases). The V and J ends lost 5 bases and 0 bases respectively, with 17 bases between them. Germline V lookup: CDR1 SGHVS, CDR2 FNYEAQ. The CDR3 consists of 16 residues. In nucleotides, the CDR3 is TGTGCCAGCAGCCGAAACCGGGACATCGGCTCCTACGAGCAGTACTTC. Amino acids: CASSRNRDIGSYEQYF.

This clone showed up just once. This chain uses TRBV6-6 with TRBJ1-1; D might be TRBD1 (5 bases). The germline CDR1 and CDR2 sequences are MNHNY and SVGAGI (reference sequence). V was cut by 0 bases and J by 4 bases, with 15 bases left in between. This CDR3 has 16 amino acids. CDR3 loop: CASSYSAGGLGTEAFF. The CDR3 nucleotides are TGTGCCAGCAGTTACTCGGCCGGGGGATTGGGCACTGAAGCTTTCTTT.

The chain is built from TRBV10-3 and TRBJ2-3, with D perhaps TRBD1 (7 bases). This CDR3 is built from 13 residues. Germline CDR1 and CDR2: ENHRY and SYGVKD. V gave up 10 bases and J gave up 4 bases, with 15 bases separating them. The chain's CDR3 is CASGQEGPDTQYF. CDR3 DNA sequence: TGTGCCAGCGGACAGGAGGGGCCAGATACGCAGTATTTT.

The chain links TRBV18 to TRBJ2-5; 8 positions agree with TRBD2. V dropped 2 bases and J dropped 4; count of bases not matched to a gene: 3. Germline CDR1 reads KGHSH; CDR2 reads LQKENI. The CDR3 totals 14 residues. The CDR3 sequence: CASSPRTSRETQYF. CDR3 DNA: TGTGCCAGCTCACCAAGGACTAGCAGAGAGACCCAGTACTTC.

In this sample, this clone turned up once. Written as DNA, the CDR3 is TGTGCCAGCAGCTTTGCAACCCCGGGCACTGAAGCTTTCTTT. Amino acids: CASSFATPGTEAFF. The chain recombines TRBV7-9 with TRBJ1-1; D not certain. CDR1 and CDR2 from the germline V gene are SEHNR and FQNEAQ (reference sequence). Trimming left V 3 bases short and J 4 bases short, with 12 bases between. The CDR3 sequence is 14 residues long.

J is TRBJ2-1 and V is TRBV5-4; D remains ambiguous. CDR3 size: 13 residues. Germline V gives CDR1 SGHNT, CDR2 YYREEE (reference sequence). The V gene lost 2 bases and the J gene lost 5 bases, with 8 bases spanning the gap. Written as DNA, the CDR3 is TGTGCCAGCAGCTTATCGGTAAACAATGAGCAGTTCTTC. Translation gives CASSLSVNNEQFF.

This chain uses TRBV19 with TRBJ2-5; 8 positions match TRBD1. Germline V lookup: CDR1 LNHDA, CDR2 SQIVND (reference sequence). V lost 6 bases to trimming and J lost 3 bases; unmatched junction nucleotides: 3. The CDR3 contains 13 residues. The CDR3 loop is CASSDRGEETQYF. The CDR3 DNA is TGTGCCAGTAGCGACAGGGGTGAAGAGACCCAGTACTTC.

This chain connects TRBV5-6 to TRBJ1-2; maybe TRBD1 (5 bases). V lost 4 bases and J lost 4, with 20 bases in between. There are 16 residues in the CDR3. The germline gives CDR1 SGHDT, CDR2 YYEEEE. DNA of the CDR3: TGTGCCAGCAGCCCCATGTTGCAGACCCAGGGCTATGGCTACACCTTC. Encoded protein: CASSPMLQTQGYGYTF.

The genes are TRBV6-6 and TRBJ1-1; TRBD1 matches at 7 bases. Germline CDR1 MNHNY, CDR2 SVGAGI (reference sequence). The V and J ends lost 6 bases and 2 bases, in that order; junction bases with no gene match: 6. The CDR3 contains 14 residues. This CDR3 reads CASSLRGGNTEAFF. CDR3 DNA: TGTGCCAGCAGCCTCAGGGGGGGAAACACTGAAGCTTTCTTT.

The chain joins TRBV12-3 or TRBV12-4 to TRBJ2-1; tentatively, D is TRBD1 or TRBD2 (6 bases each). The CDR3 length is 12 residues. Trimming removed 5 bases at V and 9 bases at J, with 11 bases between. The chain's CDR3 is CASSPGEAEQFF. CDR3 nucleotides: TGTGCCAGCAGTCCAGGGGAGGCTGAGCAGTTCTTC.

The rearrangement uses TRBV18 and TRBJ2-4, with D unresolved. The length of the CDR3 is 13 residues. The germline V gene has CDR1 KGHSH and CDR2 LQKENI. V was clipped by 2 bases and J by 1 base, with 3 bases between them. The CDR3 region is CASSPGAKNIQYF. CDR3 nucleotide sequence: TGTGCCAGCTCACCAGGGGCCAAAAACATTCAGTACTTC.

This clone showed up just once. The J gene is TRBJ1-5, the V gene TRBV3-1 (or the pseudogene TRBV3-2), with 7 nucleotides matching TRBD1. V was clipped by 4 bases and J by 5 bases; unmatched bases: 5. Germline CDR1 and CDR2: LGHDT and YNNKEL (reference sequence). This CDR3 contains 14 residues. CDR3 protein: CASSRGQVDQPQHF. For the CDR3, the DNA is TGTGCCAGCAGCCGAGGACAGGTCGATCAGCCCCAGCATTTT.

There are a few counts of this clone. The chain has TRBV28 and TRBJ2-1, with 9 bases that match TRBD2. Germline loops: CDR1 MDHEN, CDR2 SYDVKM. The CDR3 is made up of 14 amino acids. V gave up 5 bases and J gave up 6 bases; unmatched junction bases: 5. This CDR3 reads CASSTAGGGNEQFF. For the CDR3, the DNA is TGTGCCAGCAGTACCGCGGGAGGGGGCAATGAGCAGTTCTTC.

This clone was seen a single time. This chain joins TRBV10-3 and TRBJ2-2; TRBD2 aligns across 7 bases. The CDR3 length is 14 residues. Per germline, CDR1 ENHRY and CDR2 SYGVKD. J was trimmed by 4 bases and V by 6 bases; bases with no gene match: 5. CDR3 nucleotides: TGTGCCATCAGGCCGGGACTATCCACCGGGGAGCTGTTTTTT. Its protein is CAIRPGLSTGELFF.

CDR3 sequence reads: CASSRRSLAGGGGTDTQYF. CDR3 coding DNA: TGTGCCAGCAGTCGTCGGAGCCTAGCGGGAGGCGGCGGCACAGATACGCAGTATTTT. The J gene is TRBJ2-3, the V gene TRBV2, with 11 bases aligning to TRBD2. The germline gives CDR1 SNHLY, CDR2 FYNNEI. Germline trimming cut 5 bases from V and 1 base from J; bases unmatched to any gene: 14. The CDR3 runs 19 residues.

The rearrangement uses TRBV5-1 and TRBJ1-1; possible D gene TRBD1, 6 bases. V lost 4 bases and J lost 1, with 11 bases in between. The CDR3 has 14 residues. CDR1 and CDR2 from the germline V gene are SGHRS and YFSETQ. The CDR3 DNA reads as TGCGCCAGCAGCCCTGGGACATCGAACACTGAAGCTTTCTTT. Residues: CASSPGTSNTEAFF. The whole variable domain, remainder taken from reference TRBV5-1 and TRBJ1-1, is KAGVTQTPRYLIKTRGQQVTLSCSPISGHRSVSWYQQTPGQGLQFLFEYFSETQRNKGNFPGRFSGRQFSNSRSEMNVSTLELGDSALYLCASSPGTSNTEAFFGQGTRLTVV.

V gene TRBV12-3 or TRBV12-4 combines with J gene TRBJ2-7, with 8 nucleotides matching TRBD1. The trim removed 5 bases at V and 6 bases at J, leaving 6 bases unmatched. CDR3 length equals 13 residues. CDR3 in amino acids: CASSPGGFGEQYF. The DNA for the CDR3 is TGTGCCAGCAGTCCAGGGGGCTTTGGCGAGCAGTACTTC.